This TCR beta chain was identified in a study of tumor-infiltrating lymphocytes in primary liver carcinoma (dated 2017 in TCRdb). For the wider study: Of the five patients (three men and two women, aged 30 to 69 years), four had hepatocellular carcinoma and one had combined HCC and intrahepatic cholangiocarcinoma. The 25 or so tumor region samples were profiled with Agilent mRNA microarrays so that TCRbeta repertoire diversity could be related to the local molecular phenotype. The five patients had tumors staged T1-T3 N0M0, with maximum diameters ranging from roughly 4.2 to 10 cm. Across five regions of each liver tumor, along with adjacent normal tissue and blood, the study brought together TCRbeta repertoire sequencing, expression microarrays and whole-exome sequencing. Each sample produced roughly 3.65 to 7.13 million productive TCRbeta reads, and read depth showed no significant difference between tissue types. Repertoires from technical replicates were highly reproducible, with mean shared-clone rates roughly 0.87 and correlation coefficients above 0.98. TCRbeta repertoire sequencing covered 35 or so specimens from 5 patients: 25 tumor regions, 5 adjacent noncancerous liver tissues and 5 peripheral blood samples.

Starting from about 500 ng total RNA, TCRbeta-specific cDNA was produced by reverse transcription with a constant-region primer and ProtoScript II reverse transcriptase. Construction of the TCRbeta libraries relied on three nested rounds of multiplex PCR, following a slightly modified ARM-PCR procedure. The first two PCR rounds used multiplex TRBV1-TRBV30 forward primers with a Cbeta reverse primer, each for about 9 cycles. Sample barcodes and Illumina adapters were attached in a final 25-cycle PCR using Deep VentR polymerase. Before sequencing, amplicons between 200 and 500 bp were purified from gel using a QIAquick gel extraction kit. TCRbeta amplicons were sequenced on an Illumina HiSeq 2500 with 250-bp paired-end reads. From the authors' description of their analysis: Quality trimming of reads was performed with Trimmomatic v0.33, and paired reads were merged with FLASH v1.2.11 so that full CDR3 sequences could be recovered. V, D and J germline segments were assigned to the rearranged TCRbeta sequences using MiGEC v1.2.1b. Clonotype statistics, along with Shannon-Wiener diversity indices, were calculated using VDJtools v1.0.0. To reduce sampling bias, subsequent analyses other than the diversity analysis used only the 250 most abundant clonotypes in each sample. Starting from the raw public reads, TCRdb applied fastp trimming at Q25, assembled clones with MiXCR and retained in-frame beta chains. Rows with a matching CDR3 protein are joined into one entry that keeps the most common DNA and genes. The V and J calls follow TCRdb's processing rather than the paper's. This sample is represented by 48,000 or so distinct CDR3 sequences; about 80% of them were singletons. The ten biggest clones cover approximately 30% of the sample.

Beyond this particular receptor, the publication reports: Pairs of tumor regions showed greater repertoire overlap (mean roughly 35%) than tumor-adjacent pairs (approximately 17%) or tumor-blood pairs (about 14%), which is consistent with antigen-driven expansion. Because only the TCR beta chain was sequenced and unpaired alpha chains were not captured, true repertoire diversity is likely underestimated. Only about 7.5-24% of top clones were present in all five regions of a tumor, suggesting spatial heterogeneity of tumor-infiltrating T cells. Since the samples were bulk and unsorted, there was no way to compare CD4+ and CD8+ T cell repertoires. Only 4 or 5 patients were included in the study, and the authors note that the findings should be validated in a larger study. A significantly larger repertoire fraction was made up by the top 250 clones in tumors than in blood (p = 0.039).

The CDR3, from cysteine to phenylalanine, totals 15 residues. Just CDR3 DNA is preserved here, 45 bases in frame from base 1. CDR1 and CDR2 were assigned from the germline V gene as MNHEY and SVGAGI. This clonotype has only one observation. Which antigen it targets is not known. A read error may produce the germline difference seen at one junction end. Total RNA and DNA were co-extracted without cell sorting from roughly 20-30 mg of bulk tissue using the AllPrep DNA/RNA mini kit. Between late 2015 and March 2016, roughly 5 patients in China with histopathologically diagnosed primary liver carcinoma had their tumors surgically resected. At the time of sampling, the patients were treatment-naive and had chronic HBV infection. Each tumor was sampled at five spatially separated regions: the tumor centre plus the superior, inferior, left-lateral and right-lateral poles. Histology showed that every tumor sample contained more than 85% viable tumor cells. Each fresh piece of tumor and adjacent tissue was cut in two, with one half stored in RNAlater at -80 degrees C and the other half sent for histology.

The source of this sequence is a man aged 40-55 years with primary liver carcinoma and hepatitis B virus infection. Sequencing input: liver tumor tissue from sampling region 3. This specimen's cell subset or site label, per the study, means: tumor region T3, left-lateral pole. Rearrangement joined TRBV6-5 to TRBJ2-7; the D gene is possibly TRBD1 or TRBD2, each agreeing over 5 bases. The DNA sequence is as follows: TGTGCCAGCAGTTACTCGGGACGGGGCTTCTACGGGCAGTACTTC. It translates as CASSYSGRGFYGQYF.